Reported below is one T cell receptor beta chain. Its antigen is as yet unknown. The source of the sample is a study of vaccination and CD4 T cells after COVID-19. Study outcomes and limitations: Spike mono-reactivity was shown by 304 of 307 vaccine-specific clones in convalescent patients.

Scientists ran DNA taken from cultured CD4+ T cells through the Oncomine TCR Beta short-read assay for sequencing. TCRdb re-called the PCR reads with MiXCR, one entry per CDR3 protein. The table includes around 18,000 distinct CDR3 sequences, about 39% detected once. Sample treatment: roughly 10-day PBMC culture with coronavirus spike peptide pools or control peptides (ViraFEST assay). At days 3 and 7, half the medium was exchanged for fresh IL-2 medium. The CDR3 consists of 13 residues. V trimming: 7 bases; J trimming: 6 bases; junction bases outside the gene matches: 7. Germline V gene data show CDR1 as DFQATT and CDR2 as SNEGSKA (reference sequence).

V and J are TRBV20-1 and TRBJ2-3, with 10 bases that match TRBD2. The sample consisted of CD4+ T cells from blood, cultured in vitro. The receptor's source is a human donor who had recovered from COVID-19. Here the CDR3 reads CSGLAGESDTQYF. DNA of the CDR3: TGCAGTGGGCTAGCGGGAGAGAGTGATACGCAGTATTTT.